The 26 T cell receptor beta chains below were found in one sample sequenced in a study of T cell changes during pregnancy in multiple sclerosis. The table came from immunoSEQ multiplex PCR; TCRdb's copy has only in-frame clones and leaves some out. The data contain around 56,000 clones, approximately 90% of them singletons. The source material was peripheral blood, sampled after pregnancy. These receptors all come from a female donor with multiple sclerosis, enrolled in a pregnancy study.

V usage is TRBV2 and J usage is TRBJ1-1; weak D call: TRBD1 (5 bases). V lost 3 bases to trimming and J lost 0 bases, with 8 bases between them. The CDR3 has 14 amino acids. Germline CDR1 and CDR2: SNHLY and FYNNEI. CDR3 bases: TGTGCCAGCAGTGACAGGGAGGTGAACACTGAAGCTTTCTTT. Its translation is CASSDREVNTEAFF.

The rearrangement uses TRBV28 and TRBJ2-3, with no clear D. Germline assignment: CDR1 MDHEN and CDR2 SYDVKM. V lost 3 bases and J lost 0, with 4 bases in between. The CDR3 has 13 amino acids. The CDR3 loop reads CASSLSSTDTQYF. The CDR3 DNA is TGTGCCAGCAGTTTGTCTAGCACAGATACGCAGTATTTT.

The sample holds one count of this clone. This chain joins TRBV5-1 and TRBJ1-1, with a tentative D call TRBD1 (5 bases). V was clipped by 2 bases and J by 4 bases, with 9 bases between them. This CDR3 is built from 13 residues. The V gene's germline CDR1 is SGHRS and CDR2 YFSETQ. The CDR3 is CASSFQGGTEAFF. CDR3 DNA: TGCGCCAGCAGCTTTCAGGGAGGCACTGAAGCTTTCTTT.

As concerns this clone: A much more abundant neighbour one base away suggests this may be a read error. CDR3 in amino acids: CASSESSGGTDTQYF. CDR3 sequence (DNA): TGTGCCAGCAGTGAGTCTAGCGGGGGCACAGATACGCAGTATTTT. The rearrangement joins TRBV6-4 to TRBJ2-3; 9 bases map to TRBD2. The CDR3 sequence is 15 residues long. Looked up from germline, CDR1 is MRHNA and CDR2 is SNTAGT. Trimming took 3 bases from V and 1 from J; bases not matched to a gene: 2.

The chain recombines TRBV7-2 with TRBJ1-6, with D possibly TRBD1 on 5 matching bases. This CDR3 is 16 amino acids long. Germline V CDR1 and CDR2: SGHTA, FQGNSA. Trimming left V 3 bases short and J 8 bases short, with 17 bases between. CDR3 coding DNA: TGTGCCAGCAGCTTGCCTTTGGCGTGGGGCGATTCACCCCTCCACTTT. Amino acids: CASSLPLAWGDSPLHF.

This clone came up once. This chain connects TRBV7-9 to TRBJ1-5; possible D gene TRBD1, 6 bases. Looked up from germline, CDR1 is SEHNR and CDR2 is FQNEAQ (reference sequence). This CDR3 comprises 14 residues. V was pared by 5 bases and J by 7 bases, with 15 bases between. The CDR3: CASSPGEGGQPQHF. CDR3 sequence (DNA): TGTGCCAGCAGCCCCGGCGAGGGGGGGCAGCCCCAGCATTTT.

CDR3 protein: CASSVPHAYGYTF. In DNA, the CDR3 is TGTGCCAGCAGCGTACCCCACGCGTATGGCTACACCTTC. The gene calls are TRBV9 and TRBJ1-2; D unresolved. CDR1 and CDR2 from the germline V gene are SGDLS and YYNGEE. The CDR3 covers 13 residues. The V end was cut by 1 base, the J end by 5 bases, with 9 bases between.

The chain couples TRBV27 to TRBJ2-2; 9 bases are shared with TRBD2. Unmatched junction bases numbered 7, after V lost 5 bases and J lost 0 bases. The germline CDR1 and CDR2 sequences are MNHEY and SMNVEV (reference sequence). This CDR3 has 17 amino acids. In nucleotides, the CDR3 is TGTGCCAGCAGTCCTACCTTAGCGGGGGCGAACACCGGGGAGCTGTTTTTT. Amino acids: CASSPTLAGANTGELFF.

The chain combines TRBV6-4 with TRBJ1-4, with a weak D call TRBD1 (6 bases). This CDR3 spans 16 amino acids. In germline, CDR1 is MRHNA, CDR2 SNTAGT. Trimming stripped 0 bases from V and 6 bases from J, with 14 bases between. CDR3 region: CASSDSFGQGYEKLFF. DNA of the CDR3: TGTGCCAGCAGTGACTCTTTTGGGCAGGGGTATGAAAAACTGTTTTTT.

The CDR3 protein is CASSLRGRPDTQYF. The CDR3 nucleotides are TGTGCCAGCAGTTTAAGGGGGCGCCCAGATACGCAGTATTTT. V and J are TRBV28 and TRBJ2-3; TRBD1 matches at 7 bases. Germline V gene sequence: CDR1 MDHEN, CDR2 SYDVKM. The trim removed 2 bases at V and 4 bases at J, leaving 3 bases unmatched. The CDR3 runs 14 residues.

This chain joins TRBV2 and TRBJ2-1; D is undetermined. The CDR3 totals 13 residues. CDR1 is SNHLY and CDR2 is FYNNEI in the germline V gene. Deletions cut 6 bases from V and 6 bases from J, with 12 bases between. The CDR3 sequence is CASSLERSNEQFF. CDR3 in DNA: TGTGCCAGCAGCCTGGAGCGCAGCAATGAGCAGTTCTTC. The entire variable domain, with the rest obtained from reference TRBV2 and TRBJ2-1, is as follows: EPEVTQTPSHQVTQMGQEVILRCVPISNHLYFYWYRQILGQKVEFLVSFYNNEISEKSEIFDDQFSVERPDGSNFTLKIRSTKLEDSAMYFCASSLERSNEQFFGPGTRLTVL.

This sequence joins TRBV7-2 and TRBJ2-7, with 12 bases fitting TRBD2. The CDR3 runs 15 residues. V was clipped by 7 bases and J by 5 bases; unmatched bases: 9. CDR1 and CDR2 from the germline V gene are SGHTA and FQGNSA. The CDR3 DNA reads TGTGCCAGCAACGTTGTAGGACTAGCGGGGCACGAGCAGTACTTC. Protein sequence: CASNVVGLAGHEQYF.

This chain joins TRBV6-6 and TRBJ1-5, with D uncertain. The CDR3 contains 14 residues. Germline CDR1 is MNHNY and CDR2 is SVGAGI (reference sequence). The ends were cut back, 1 base at V and 5 bases at J, with 9 bases in the middle. For the CDR3, the DNA is TGTGCCAGCAGTTACTTGCAGTCTGATCAGCCCCAGCATTTT. Its translation is CASSYLQSDQPQHF.

The chain couples TRBV6-1 to TRBJ1-2; TRBD1 matches 10 bases. Germline assignment: CDR1 MNHNS and CDR2 SASEGT. The CDR3 is 14 residues long. The ends lost 2 bases at V and 7 bases at J; junction bases unmatched: 4. The DNA for the CDR3 is TGTGCCAGCAGTGAAAGTGGGACAGGGGTTGGCTACACCTTC. It yields the protein CASSESGTGVGYTF.

This chain connects TRBV7-8 to TRBJ1-5; no clear D. Germline CDR1 is SGHVS and CDR2 is FQNEAQ. The CDR3 is 16 residues long. Trimming stripped 4 bases from V and 0 bases from J, with 13 bases between. CDR3 residues: CASSSSGGFSNQPQHF. Written as DNA, the CDR3 is TGTGCCAGCAGCTCCTCGGGAGGTTTTAGCAATCAGCCCCAGCATTTT.

The V call is TRBV30, the J call TRBJ1-1; D is undetermined. Looked up from germline, CDR1 is GTSNPN and CDR2 is SVGIG (reference sequence). The CDR3 length is 12 residues. Deletions cut 5 bases from V and 2 bases from J, with 9 bases between. In DNA, the CDR3 is TGTGCCTGGGGGTCGGGTAACACTGAAGCTTTCTTT. Translation: CAWGSGNTEAFF. The full variable domain, rest sourced from reference TRBV30 and TRBJ1-1, is SQTIHQWPATLVQPVGSPLSLECTVEGTSNPNLYWYRQAAGRGLQLLFYSVGIGQISSEVPQNLSASRPQDRQFILSSKKLLLSDSGFYLCAWGSGNTEAFFGQGTRLTVV.

The chain joins TRBV11-2 to TRBJ2-7; 9 nucleotides align to TRBD2. Trimming at V came to 5 bases and at J to 3 bases, leaving 5 bases not matched to a gene. The CDR3 has 14 amino acids. Germline V gene data show CDR1 as SGHAT and CDR2 as FQNNGV. CDR3 coding DNA: TGTGCCAGCAGCCAATTAGCGGGGGTCTACGAGCAGTACTTC. It translates to CASSQLAGVYEQYF. The variable domain in full, completed from reference TRBV11-2 and TRBJ2-7, reads EAGVAQSPRYKIIEKRQSVAFWCNPISGHATLYWYQQILGQGPKLLIQFQNNGVVDDSQLPKDRFSAERLKGVDSTLKIQPAKLEDSAVYLCASSQLAGVYEQYFGPGTRLTVT.

The J gene is TRBJ1-1, the V gene TRBV7-8; D perhaps matches TRBD1 (6 bases). Trimming removed 1 base at V and 4 bases at J, with 13 bases between. The CDR3 has 15 amino acids. Germline V gene data show CDR1 as SGHVS and CDR2 as FQNEAQ. The CDR3 nucleotides are TGTGCCAGCAGCTTAGGGGGGGGCGTCGGCACTGAAGCTTTCTTT. Protein sequence: CASSLGGGVGTEAFF.

The rearrangement uses TRBV7-8 and TRBJ1-1, with 7 bases identical to TRBD1. The ends lost 2 bases at V and 5 bases at J; junction bases unmatched: 2. The CDR3 spans 13 residues. Germline V gene data show CDR1 as SGHVS and CDR2 as FQNEAQ. For the CDR3, the DNA is TGTGCCAGCAGCTTAACAGGGGATACTGAAGCTTTCTTT. Translating it yields CASSLTGDTEAFF.

The V gene is TRBV5-1, the J gene TRBJ1-4, with TRBD1 matching 9 bases. Germline V gene lookup returns CDR1 SGHRS and CDR2 YFSETQ. This CDR3 has 16 amino acids. With V trimmed by 3 bases and J by 2 bases, 5 bases remained unmatched. The CDR3 nucleotides read TGCGCCAGCAGCTCCGGGACAGGGTGGACTAATGAAAAACTGTTTTTT. Residues: CASSSGTGWTNEKLFF.

The gene calls are TRBV5-1 and TRBJ2-5; tentative D call: TRBD2 (6 bases). The V gene lost 4 bases and the J gene lost 2 bases, with 18 bases spanning the gap. CDR1 is SGHRS and CDR2 is YFSETQ in the germline V gene. The CDR3 covers 16 residues. DNA for the CDR3: TGCGCCAGCAGCCAGACGCCGGGAGCACCACAAGAGACCCAGTACTTC. Residues: CASSQTPGAPQETQYF.

This clone was seen just once. This chain connects TRBV7-9 to TRBJ1-5; D unresolved. CDR3 length: 12 amino acids. CDR1 SEHNR and CDR2 FQNEAQ come from the germline V gene (reference sequence). Trimming removed 5 bases from V and 4 bases from J, with 6 bases in between. The CDR3 spells CASSQENQPQHF. As DNA, the CDR3 is TGTGCCAGCAGCCAAGAGAATCAGCCCCAGCATTTT.

The chain has TRBV10-3 and TRBJ2-7; D is perhaps TRBD2 (7 bases). Germline V CDR1 and CDR2: ENHRY, SYGVKD. Trimming stripped 8 bases from V and 2 bases from J, with 13 bases between. This CDR3 spans 13 amino acids. CDR3 sequence: CAILAGATYEQYF. The DNA for the CDR3 is TGTGCCATCTTGGCGGGGGCGACCTACGAGCAGTACTTC.

V gene TRBV7-2 combines with J gene TRBJ1-2; possibly TRBD1 for D (6 bases). The germline V gene has CDR1 SGHTA and CDR2 FQGNSA. The CDR3 has 15 residues. V was shortened by 4 bases and J by 1 base, with 13 bases between the two germline ends. CDR3: CASSSRAGDNYGYTF. For the CDR3, the DNA is TGTGCCAGCAGCTCTCGCGCAGGGGATAACTATGGCTACACCTTC.

This chain uses TRBV10-3 with TRBJ1-4; 9 bases line up with TRBD1. The CDR3 has 15 amino acids. With V trimmed by 4 bases and J by 2 bases, 2 bases remained unmatched. CDR1 and CDR2 (germline): ENHRY, SYGVKD. The chain's CDR3 is CAISAGTGTNEKLFF. The CDR3, as DNA: TGTGCCATCAGTGCTGGGACAGGGACTAATGAAAAACTGTTTTTT.

The CDR3: CASRQLLNTEAFF. In DNA, the CDR3 is TGCGCCAGCAGACAGCTTTTGAACACTGAAGCTTTCTTT. This chain uses TRBV10-2 with TRBJ1-1; D unclear. The CDR3 covers 13 residues. The germline V gene has CDR1 WSHSY and CDR2 SAAADI. Trimming took off 6 bases at V and 0 bases at J, with 8 bases between the two ends.